The source of this T cell receptor beta chain is a study of beta chain features in type 1 diabetes. Per germline, CDR1 SGHRS and CDR2 YFSETQ. This CDR3 is 15 amino acids long. Trimming shortened V by 2 bases and J by 1 base, and 12 bases separated the two germline ends. Expressed TCRB transcripts were sequenced because the isolated RNA had all been reverse transcribed beforehand. Here immunoSEQ multiplex PCR was the method, and the copy in TCRdb shows in-frame clones only, minus some. The repertoire holds around 160,000 clones, with roughly 9% as singletons. Worth noting for this clone: Its antigen is unidentified.

Study-wide findings and caveats: TCRB CDR3s from Type 1 diabetes patients were moderately but significantly shorter in all four CD4+ subsets. Fewer insertions but more deletions were seen at VDJ junctions in type 1 diabetes patients.

The TCR comes from a woman between 25 and 40 years old with type 1 diabetes. The source material was central memory CD4+ T cells from blood. The genes are TRBV5-1 and TRBJ2-5; a possible D gene is TRBD2 (6 bases). In nucleotides, the CDR3 is TGCGCCAGCAGCTTAGACCCCGGGGGCCAAGAGACCCAGTACTTC. It translates to CASSLDPGGQETQYF.